The T cell receptor (beta chain) described here comes from a study of shared clonotypes between healthy human individuals. Study context: Three plates were used per donor for CD4 naive, three for CD4 memory, two for CD8 naive and one for CD8 memory.

Study conclusions and caveats: Relative to memory subsets, naive subsets generally showed larger estimated richness. Specimens sampled were limited to blood, with tissue repertoires likely differing.

This CDR3 region has 14 residues. Germline lookup yields CDR1 SEHNR and CDR2 FQNEAQ (reference sequence). The V gene lost 5 bases and the J gene lost 0 bases, with 10 bases spanning the gap. Comments on this clone: What it recognizes is unknown.

The study enrolled healthy HIV-negative adults without recent acute infections or vaccinations as donors. Produced via immunoSEQ multiplex PCR; TCRdb's table is partial and in-frame only. The table shows 740,000 or so clones, with roughly 72% occurring only once. The TCR originated in a young woman in good health. The chain couples TRBV7-9 to TRBJ1-1, with D unclear. The specimen sequenced was memory CD4+ T cells sorted from blood. As to subset: CD45RA-negative fraction. CDR3 bases: TGTGCCAGCAGCCAAACACAGATGAACACTGAAGCTTTCTTT. This sequence encodes CASSQTQMNTEAFF.